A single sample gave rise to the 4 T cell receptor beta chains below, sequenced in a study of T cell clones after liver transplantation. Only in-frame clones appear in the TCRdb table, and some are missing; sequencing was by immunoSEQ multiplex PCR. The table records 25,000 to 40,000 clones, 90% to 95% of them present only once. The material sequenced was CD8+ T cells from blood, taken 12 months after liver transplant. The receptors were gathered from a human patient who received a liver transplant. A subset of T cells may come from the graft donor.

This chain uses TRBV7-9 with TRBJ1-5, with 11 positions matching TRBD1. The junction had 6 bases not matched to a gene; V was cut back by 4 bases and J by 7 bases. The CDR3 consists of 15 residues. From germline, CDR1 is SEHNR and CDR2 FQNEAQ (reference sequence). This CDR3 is CASSSGTGGGQPQHF. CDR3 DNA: TGTGCCAGCAGCTCCGGGACAGGGGGTGGGCAGCCCCAGCATTTT.

In DNA, the CDR3 is TGTGCCAGTAGTATCGGCTTCGGGCGGTCAGGCCCTGAAGCTTTCTTT. As protein: CASSIGFGRSGPEAFF. The chain is built from TRBV19 and TRBJ1-1; D unresolved. Trimming shortened V by 3 bases and J by 6 bases, and 20 bases separated the two germline ends. The CDR3 totals 16 residues. Germline CDR1 and CDR2: LNHDA and SQIVND (reference sequence).

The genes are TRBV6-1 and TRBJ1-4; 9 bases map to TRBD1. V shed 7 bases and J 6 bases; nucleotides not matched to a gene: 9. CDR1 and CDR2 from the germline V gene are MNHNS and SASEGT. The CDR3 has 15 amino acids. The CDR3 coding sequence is TGTGCCAGCACCGCGAGGGGACAGGGTTATGAAAAACTGTTTTTT. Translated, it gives CASTARGQGYEKLFF.

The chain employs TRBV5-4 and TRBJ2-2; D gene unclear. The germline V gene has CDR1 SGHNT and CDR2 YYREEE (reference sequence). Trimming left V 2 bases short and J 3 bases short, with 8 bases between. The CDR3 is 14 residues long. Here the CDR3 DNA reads TGTGCCAGCAGCTTCAACCGGGACACCGGGGAGCTGTTTTTT. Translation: CASSFNRDTGELFF.